A single sample is the source of the 29 T cell receptor beta chains below, sequenced in a study of T cell therapy after organ transplantation. Their antigens remain unidentified. Profiling relied on immunoSEQ multiplex PCR, and the TCRdb table lists in-frame clones only, not all of them. The table includes about 48,000 clones, 94% detected once. Sequenced material: CD8+ T cells from blood, taken before autologous CMV-specific T cell therapy. The receptors originated from a human patient who had received a solid organ transplant and had CMV disease.

The CDR3 DNA reads as TGTGCCAGCAGTCCCAGGGAAATTTACTCCTACGAGCAGTACTTC. Its protein is CASSPREIYSYEQYF. The rearrangement joins TRBV6-5 to TRBJ2-5; a weak D match, TRBD1 (5 bases). Gene TRBJ2-7 matches the end of the DNA better, so the J call may be wrong. Germline loops: CDR1 MNHEY, CDR2 SVGAGI. The CDR3 loop spans 15 amino acids.

The DNA of the CDR3 is TGCGCCAGCAGCCAAGGACAGGGGGCGATGGGTAATTCACCCCTCCACTTT. Amino acid sequence: CASSQGQGAMGNSPLHF. The chain carries TRBV4-3 and TRBJ1-6; 10 bases are shared with TRBD1. Germline V gene data show CDR1 as LGHNA and CDR2 as YSLEER. The CDR3 runs to 17 residues. Losses at the gene ends were 1 base for V and 6 bases for J; bases not matched to a gene: 6.

The rearrangement uses TRBV14 and TRBJ1-1, with no clear D. The length of the CDR3 is 17 residues. The germline V and J ends were trimmed by 4 bases and 2 bases, with 20 bases remaining between them. The germline V gene has CDR1 SGHDN and CDR2 FVKESK. DNA of the CDR3: TGTGCCAGCAGCCCACCCCCAGGTCAGGCAATTAACACTGAAGCTTTCTTT. It codes for CASSPPPGQAINTEAFF.

The chain joins TRBV30 to TRBJ2-1; the D is unclear. V was shortened by 1 base and J by 2 bases, with 9 bases between the two germline ends. From germline, CDR1 is GTSNPN and CDR2 SVGIG (reference sequence). This CDR3 is 14 amino acids long. CDR3 in DNA: TGTGCCTGGAGTGACCGGTTTCCCTACAATGAGCAGTTCTTC. Amino acid sequence: CAWSDRFPYNEQFF.

The V and J genes are TRBV4-3 and TRBJ1-2, with unresolved D. Germline-derived CDR1 and CDR2 are LGHNA and YSLEER. The CDR3 has 15 amino acids. V lost 0 bases and J lost 4, with 12 bases in between. CDR3 amino acids: CASSQDRTPGYGYTF. For the CDR3, the DNA is TGCGCCAGCAGCCAAGACCGGACTCCCGGCTATGGCTACACCTTC.

The chain uses TRBV19 and TRBJ1-2; possible D gene TRBD1, 6 bases. Germline V lookup: CDR1 LNHDA, CDR2 SQIVND (reference sequence). The CDR3 is made up of 15 amino acids. The V gene lost 3 bases and the J gene lost 5 bases, with 16 bases spanning the gap. CDR3 nucleotides: TGTGCCAGTAGTATCTTGTCAGGGGCAAATTATGGCTACACCTTC. Translation: CASSILSGANYGYTF.

The chain uses TRBV5-1 and TRBJ2-1; D is undetermined. CDR3 size: 13 residues. Germline V gene lookup returns CDR1 SGHRS and CDR2 YFSETQ. V was clipped by 2 bases and J by 8 bases, with 11 bases between them. CDR3: CASSLSNVDEQFF. CDR3 DNA: TGCGCCAGCAGCTTATCCAATGTGGATGAGCAGTTCTTC.

The chain carries TRBV9 and TRBJ1-4; D is undetermined. This CDR3 spans 12 amino acids. Germline CDR1 is SGDLS and CDR2 is YYNGEE. Trimming took 3 bases from V and 5 from J, leaving 5 bases between them. CDR3 DNA: TGTGCCAGCAGCGCCCTCAATGAAAAACTGTTTTTT. It translates to CASSALNEKLFF.

This sequence joins TRBV4-3 and TRBJ2-3, with D uncertain. The germline gives CDR1 LGHNA, CDR2 YSLEER. The length of the CDR3 is 14 residues. Trimming pared 0 bases from V and 4 bases from J, leaving 8 bases between. DNA of the CDR3: TGCGCCAGCAGCCAAGATTGGCGGCCAGATACGCAGTATTTT. Translating it yields CASSQDWRPDTQYF.

The DNA of the CDR3 is TGTGCCAGCAGCCAAGCGGGGGGGTACTACAATGAGCAGTTCTTC. Its translation: CASSQAGGYYNEQFF. V usage is TRBV4-2 and J usage is TRBJ2-1; TRBD2 matches at 8 bases. The ends lost 1 base at V and 3 bases at J; junction bases unmatched: 2. This CDR3 has 15 amino acids. The germline V gene encodes CDR1 LGHNA and CDR2 YNFKEQ.

The chain employs TRBV11-2 and TRBJ2-7, with D hard to call. The ends were cut back, 5 bases at V and 4 bases at J, with 15 bases in the middle. Germline CDR1 SGHAT, CDR2 FQNNGV. The CDR3 is 14 residues long. CDR3 protein: CASSLPGARYEQYF. The CDR3 DNA reads as TGTGCCAGCAGCCTGCCGGGCGCTAGATACGAGCAGTACTTC. Filled out from reference TRBV11-2 and TRBJ2-7, the complete variable domain reads EAGVAQSPRYKIIEKRQSVAFWCNPISGHATLYWYQQILGQGPKLLIQFQNNGVVDDSQLPKDRFSAERLKGVDSTLKIQPAKLEDSAVYLCASSLPGARYEQYFGPGTRLTVT.

The CDR3 DNA sequence: TGTGCCAGCAGCCCGGGACAGGGGGCTGAAGCTTTCTTT. This sequence encodes CASSPGQGAEAFF. The J gene is TRBJ1-1, the V gene TRBV14; 11 bases map to TRBD1. CDR3 length: 13 residues. Germline V lookup: CDR1 SGHDN, CDR2 FVKESK. V shed 4 bases and J 6 bases; nucleotides not matched to a gene: 1.

On this clone: The same CDR3 also results from other DNA sequences found in this sample. The chain couples TRBV11-3 to TRBJ2-3, with D possibly TRBD2 on 5 matching bases. From germline, CDR1 is SGHNT and CDR2 YENEEA. V was trimmed by 5 bases and J by 3 bases, leaving 12 bases between them. The CDR3 sequence is 14 residues long. The CDR3 nucleotides read TGTGCCAGCAGCCCGAGCGGATCAACAGATACGCAGTATTTT. It is translated as CASSPSGSTDTQYF.

The chain couples TRBV13 to TRBJ2-7; D possibly corresponds to TRBD1 (5 bases). Trimming pared 0 bases from V and 2 bases from J, leaving 8 bases between. The CDR3 has 14 amino acids. Germline V lookup: CDR1 PRHDT, CDR2 FYEKMQ (reference sequence). The CDR3 sequence: CASSLGAGPYEQYF. The CDR3 nucleotides are TGTGCCAGCAGCTTAGGGGCAGGGCCCTACGAGCAGTACTTC.

The chain joins TRBV19 to TRBJ2-7, with D possibly TRBD1 on 6 matching bases. Trimming shortened V by 5 bases and J by 0 bases, and 11 bases separated the two germline ends. The CDR3 is made up of 14 amino acids. Germline V gene data show CDR1 as LNHDA and CDR2 as SQIVND (reference sequence). The CDR3 spells CASSPGQSSYEQYF. In nucleotides, the CDR3 is TGTGCCAGTAGTCCCGGACAGAGCTCCTACGAGCAGTACTTC. Together with reference TRBV19 and TRBJ2-7, the CDR3 gives the full variable domain: DGGITQSPKYLFRKEGQNVTLSCEQNLNHDAMYWYRQDPGQGLRLIYYSQIVNDFQKGDIAEGYSVSREKKESFPLTVTSAQKNPTAFYLCASSPGQSSYEQYFGPGTRLTVT.

This chain's CDR3 is CATKDGFYEQYF. In DNA, the CDR3 is TGTGCCACAAAAGACGGTTTCTACGAGCAGTACTTC. The chain links TRBV19 to TRBJ2-7; no definite D call. The CDR3 is made up of 12 amino acids. Germline loops: CDR1 LNHDA, CDR2 SQIVND (reference sequence). V was trimmed by 10 bases and J by 3 bases, leaving 13 bases between them.

The chain is built from TRBV4-3 and TRBJ1-1; D not certain. Between the trimmed V and J ends, which lost 1 base and 3 bases, there was a span of 12 bases. The CDR3 runs 15 residues. Per the germline V gene, CDR1 is LGHNA and CDR2 is YSLEER. The CDR3 DNA reads as TGCGCCAGCAGCCAAGGGCATAACCGGGACACTGAAGCTTTCTTT. Translation gives CASSQGHNRDTEAFF.

The J gene is TRBJ2-7, the V gene TRBV7-9; the D gene could be TRBD1 or TRBD2 (5 bases each). The V gene's germline CDR1 is SEHNR and CDR2 FQNEAQ (reference sequence). The CDR3 runs 14 residues. V lost 5 bases and J lost 6, with 17 bases in between. CDR3 residues: CASSLRLGVTEQYF. The CDR3, as DNA: TGTGCCAGCAGCCTCCGATTGGGGGTAACCGAGCAGTACTTC.

V gene TRBV27 combines with J gene TRBJ1-1; D is unclear. CDR1 is MNHEY, CDR2 SMNVEV, per germline (reference sequence). V dropped 10 bases and J dropped 3 bases, with 12 bases sitting between them. This CDR3 contains 12 residues. Here the CDR3 DNA reads TGTGCCACTCCAGATGGATACACTGAAGCTTTCTTT. It encodes CATPDGYTEAFF.

This clone appeared a single time. The J gene is TRBJ2-7, the V gene TRBV19, with no clear D. Germline V gene data show CDR1 as LNHDA and CDR2 as SQIVND (reference sequence). Between the trimmed V and J ends, which lost 8 bases and 3 bases, there was a span of 8 bases. The CDR3 is made up of 11 amino acids. The CDR3 loop is CASGGFYEQYF. The CDR3 region has the DNA TGTGCCAGTGGTGGGTTCTACGAGCAGTACTTC.

This chain links TRBV7-8 with TRBJ1-3; tentatively, D is TRBD1 (5 bases). The CDR3 contains 16 residues. V was clipped by 5 bases and J by 4 bases, with 18 bases between them. Germline loops: CDR1 SGHVS, CDR2 FQNEAQ. CDR3 protein: CASSELLGAGGNTIYF. The CDR3 DNA reads TGTGCCAGCAGCGAGTTGTTAGGGGCGGGGGGAAACACCATATATTTT.

The chain is built from TRBV25-1 and TRBJ1-6, with TRBD1 identical over 7 bases. Trimming cost V 7 bases and J 4 bases; bases outside gene matches: 10. The CDR3 sequence is 16 residues long. The germline gives CDR1 MGHDK, CDR2 SYGVNS. The CDR3 region is CASTEGQPKYNSPLHF. CDR3 DNA sequence: TGTGCCAGCACCGAGGGACAGCCGAAGTATAATTCACCCCTCCACTTT.

V and J are TRBV6-5 and TRBJ2-7; D is ambiguous. CDR3 size: 15 residues. Trimming shortened V by 0 bases and J by 2 bases, and 11 bases separated the two germline ends. Germline V CDR1 and CDR2: MNHEY, SVGAGI. The CDR3 DNA follows: TGTGCCAGCAGTTACTCGTCACAGAGAGCCTACGAGCAGTACTTC. This codes for CASSYSSQRAYEQYF.

The genes are TRBV9 and TRBJ1-2, with TRBD1 matching over 7 bases. Germline lookup yields CDR1 SGDLS and CDR2 YYNGEE. The CDR3 is 16 amino acids. The ends lost 0 bases at V and 6 bases at J; junction bases unmatched: 11. The CDR3 here is CASSVAGTVQFDGYTF. In DNA, the CDR3 is TGTGCCAGCAGCGTAGCGGGGACAGTCCAGTTTGATGGCTACACCTTC.

This rearrangement joins TRBV10-2 to TRBJ1-1; no reliable D call. The germline V and J ends were trimmed by 5 bases and 5 bases, with 12 bases remaining between them. The germline V gene encodes CDR1 WSHSY and CDR2 SAAADI. CDR3 length: 13 residues. The CDR3 loop reads CASSLLAGTEAFF. The CDR3 DNA is TGCGCCAGCAGTCTACTGGCGGGAACTGAAGCTTTCTTT.

The CDR3: CASSPETGRRGQPQHF. Written as DNA, the CDR3 is TGTGCCAGCAGCCCGGAGACAGGGCGAAGGGGTCAGCCCCAGCATTTT. This sequence joins TRBV7-9 and TRBJ1-5, with 7 bases aligning to TRBD1. The CDR3 spans 16 residues. The J segment lost 6 bases and the V segment lost 5 bases, leaving 13 bases of the junction unmatched. CDR1 SEHNR and CDR2 FQNEAQ come from the germline V gene (reference sequence).

The chain combines TRBV27 with TRBJ2-7, with 12 bases matching TRBD2. The CDR3 has 15 residues. CDR1 and CDR2 (germline): MNHEY, SMNVEV (reference sequence). With V trimmed by 5 bases and J by 4 bases, 6 bases remained unmatched. CDR3 protein: CASSTGLAGRYEQYF. The CDR3 DNA sequence: TGTGCCAGCAGTACCGGACTAGCGGGACGTTACGAGCAGTACTTC.

The chain recombines TRBV7-9 with TRBJ2-5, with TRBD1 identical over 8 bases. The CDR3 runs 15 residues. CDR1 and CDR2 (germline): SEHNR, FQNEAQ (reference sequence). The V segment lost 5 bases and the J segment 3 bases; nucleotides outside the gene matches: 8. CDR3 DNA: TGTGCCAGCAGCCCCTGGGCAGGGGGCGAAGAGACCCAGTACTTC. This codes for CASSPWAGGEETQYF.

J is TRBJ2-3 and V is TRBV27; D possibly corresponds to TRBD1 (6 bases). Per the germline V gene, CDR1 is MNHEY and CDR2 is SMNVEV (reference sequence). The CDR3 spans 11 residues. With 7 bases removed from V and 8 bases from J, the gap between germline ends came to 10 bases. In DNA, the CDR3 is TGTGCCAGCAACACAGGGTCTACGCAGTATTTT. This sequence encodes CASNTGSTQYF.